The clone carrying this T cell receptor (beta chain) was recorded only once. The antigen remains undetermined. This CDR3 comprises 15 residues. Germline loops: CDR1 GTSNPN, CDR2 SVGIG (reference sequence). Trimming pared 1 base from V and 0 bases from J, leaving 12 bases between. cDNA reverse transcribed from extracted RNA served as the sequencing template. Generated by immunoSEQ multiplex PCR, the TCRdb table keeps only in-frame clones and is missing some. The sample lists roughly 250,000 clones, roughly 69% seen once, with approximately 1.2% in the top ten. Sampling of alopecia areata patients yielded lesional scalp punch biopsies as well as peripheral blood. T lymphocytes (CD4+ and CD8+) were sorted from PBMCs. The data were taken from a study of CD8+ T cells in alopecia areata. About the study: At a dose of 5 to 10 mg twice daily, oral tofacitinib was given to treated patients.

Study conclusions and caveats: Among the cells sequenced in scalp samples are also the resident alphabeta T cells of normal skin.

The source of this sequence is a human donor with alopecia areata. The rearrangement links TRBV30 to TRBJ1-1; D call uncertain. The sample was CD4+ T cells sorted from blood, taken at week 0. CDR3 bases: TGTGCCTGGAGTGGCCTAAGTGGGGTGAACACTGAAGCTTTCTTT. Translating gives CAWSGLSGVNTEAFF.